This TCR beta chain was retrieved from a study of T cells expressing NK-cell markers. Overall study: Sorted CD3+CD56-NKG2C+, CD3+CD56+NKG2C- and CD3+CD56+NKG2C+ T cells were the source of the TCR beta repertoires. Within the sequenced cohort of eight donors, seven exhibited HCMV seropositivity and one was seronegative. Points from the study as a whole: Where a handful of donors were concerned, these clonotypes also led the CD3+CD56-NKG2C+ fraction.

CDR3 length equals 13 residues. Germline V gives CDR1 SGHDT, CDR2 YYEEEE. With respect to this clonotype: What it recognizes is unknown.

It was by 5'RACE template switching with UMIs that TCR beta cDNA was made. Using the 5' RACE reads, TCRdb records one entry per CDR3 protein without DNA. The specimen's table records 350,000 to 400,000 distinct CDR3 sequences. The material sequenced was blood T cells: a sorted CD56 or NKG2C T cell subset, CD4+ or CD8+ T cells, or bulk PBMC T cells (not recorded which). The source is a woman aged 50 to 65 in good health. The chain has TRBV5-6 and TRBJ2-7. The CDR3 loop is CASSPWGYYEQYF.